A selection of T cell receptor beta chains follows, all from one sample in a study of Graves' ophthalmopathy and Graves' hyperthyroidism. TCRdb re-analysed the multiplex PCR reads in MiXCR, keeping a single row per CDR3 protein. The table lists a few hundred thousand distinct CDR3 sequences, 20% to 25% of them singletons. Input material: peripheral blood. All receptors come from a woman between 50 and 59 years old with Graves' ophthalmopathy. Both conserved end residues are part of each CDR3. Each record gives: D gene, J gene, clone size, V gene, CDR3 DNA, CDR3 protein. The D gene is left open where the match is weak. Clone size is given for some rows only: seen once, a few or many times, or a class if the clone is expanded.

d_call: TRBD1; j_call: TRBJ2-5; clone_size: many; v_call: TRBV30; cdr3_nt: TGTGCCTGGTGGGGACAGACTCAAGAGACCCAGTACTTC; cdr3_aa: CAWWGQTQETQYF
d_call: .; j_call: TRBJ1-1; clone_size: many; v_call: TRBV20-1; cdr3_nt: TGCAGTGCTAGGGGGGGTTTCGGAGCTTTCTTT; cdr3_aa: CSARGGFGAFF
d_call: .; j_call: TRBJ1-5; clone_size: many; v_call: TRBV6-5; cdr3_nt: TGTGCCAGCAGGGGCAGGGGCCACAATCAGCCCCAGCATTTT; cdr3_aa: CASRGRGHNQPQHF
d_call: .; j_call: TRBJ2-7; clone_size: many; v_call: TRBV12-5; cdr3_nt: TGTGCTAGTGGTTGGACGGACACCGGCTCCTACGAGCAGTACTTC; cdr3_aa: CASGWTDTGSYEQYF
d_call: TRBD2; j_call: TRBJ2-7; clone_size: .; v_call: TRBV28; cdr3_nt: TGTGCCAGCAGTTCGGGACTAGGGTTGTCCGAGCAGTACTTC; cdr3_aa: CASSSGLGLSEQYF
d_call: TRBD1; j_call: TRBJ2-7; clone_size: many; v_call: TRBV6-5; cdr3_nt: TGTGCCAGCAGTTATTCCCCCGGACAGGGGATCTACGAGCAGTACTTC; cdr3_aa: CASSYSPGQGIYEQYF
d_call: TRBD1; j_call: TRBJ1-6; clone_size: many; v_call: TRBV7-2; cdr3_nt: TGTGCCAGCAGGCGTACAGGGGATAATTCACCCCTCCACTTT; cdr3_aa: CASRRTGDNSPLHF
d_call: .; j_call: TRBJ2-7; clone_size: many; v_call: TRBV7-3; cdr3_nt: TGTGCCAGCAGCTTAACGCGGCAAGGGGAGCAGTACTTC; cdr3_aa: CASSLTRQGEQYF
d_call: TRBD1; j_call: TRBJ2-7; clone_size: many; v_call: TRBV20-1; cdr3_nt: TGCAGTGCTCACCGGGACAGGTATCCCTACGAGCAGTACTTC; cdr3_aa: CSAHRDRYPYEQYF
d_call: .; j_call: TRBJ2-7; clone_size: many; v_call: TRBV29-1; cdr3_nt: TGCAGCGTTGTGCGGGAAGGCTACGAGCAGTACTTC; cdr3_aa: CSVVREGYEQYF
d_call: .; j_call: TRBJ2-7; clone_size: many; v_call: TRBV12-3/TRBV12-4; cdr3_nt: TGTGCCAGCAGTTGGGGCAGTCCGGGCCTCGACGAGCAGTACTTC; cdr3_aa: CASSWGSPGLDEQYF
d_call: .; j_call: TRBJ2-5; clone_size: .; v_call: TRBV7-2; cdr3_nt: TGTGCCTCGGTTCCGAGAAGCCAAGAGACCCAGTACTTC; cdr3_aa: CASVPRSQETQYF
d_call: .; j_call: TRBJ2-4; clone_size: many; v_call: TRBV12-3/TRBV12-4; cdr3_nt: TGTGCCAGCACTATAAGTTCGTGGGTGGACATTCAGTACTTC; cdr3_aa: CASTISSWVDIQYF
d_call: TRBD1; j_call: TRBJ1-5; clone_size: many; v_call: TRBV2; cdr3_nt: TGTGCCAGCAAGGGACAGCGACAGAACAATCAGCCCCAGCATTTT; cdr3_aa: CASKGQRQNNQPQHF
d_call: TRBD2; j_call: TRBJ2-5; clone_size: many; v_call: TRBV29-1; cdr3_nt: TGCAGCGTTGACAGTAGGCGGTCTAGCGGCGGGACCCAGTACTTC; cdr3_aa: CSVDSRRSSGGTQYF
d_call: .; j_call: TRBJ2-7; clone_size: many; v_call: TRBV28; cdr3_nt: TGTGCCAGCAGCAAATACGGGTACGAGCAGTACTTC; cdr3_aa: CASSKYGYEQYF
d_call: TRBD2; j_call: TRBJ2-7; clone_size: many; v_call: TRBV6-5; cdr3_nt: TGTGCCAGCATCGAAAAGGCTAGCGGGACCCTGCGACGCGAGCAGTACTTC; cdr3_aa: CASIEKASGTLRREQYF
d_call: .; j_call: TRBJ1-2; clone_size: many; v_call: TRBV24-1; cdr3_nt: TGTGCCACCAGTGATTACCCAAACCCCAGGACTTCCCGAGGGTATGGCTACACCTTC; cdr3_aa: CATSDYPNPRTSRGYGYTF
d_call: TRBD1; j_call: TRBJ2-7; clone_size: many; v_call: TRBV5-1; cdr3_nt: TGCGCCAGCAGGGGACAGGGGGCCTATCGCGAGCAGTACTTC; cdr3_aa: CASRGQGAYREQYF
d_call: TRBD2; j_call: TRBJ2-7; clone_size: many; v_call: TRBV5-1; cdr3_nt: TGCGCCAGCAGCTATAGCGGGGTACAATCCTACGAGCAGTACTTC; cdr3_aa: CASSYSGVQSYEQYF
d_call: TRBD2; j_call: TRBJ2-7; clone_size: medium-sized; v_call: TRBV6-5; cdr3_nt: TGTGCCAGCAGTTATCGAGATCATGGGTCGACTAGCGGTGTCTACGAGCAGTACTTC; cdr3_aa: CASSYRDHGSTSGVYEQYF
d_call: TRBD1; j_call: TRBJ2-7; clone_size: .; v_call: TRBV29-1; cdr3_nt: TGCAGCGTTGAAGGACAGGGGAAGGTGCAGTACTTC; cdr3_aa: CSVEGQGKVQYF
d_call: TRBD1; j_call: TRBJ2-5; clone_size: many; v_call: TRBV7-3; cdr3_nt: TGTGCCAGCAGTCCGACAGGGGGCCTTCTGGAGACCCAGTACTTC; cdr3_aa: CASSPTGGLLETQYF
d_call: .; j_call: TRBJ1-1; clone_size: many; v_call: TRBV7-2; cdr3_nt: TGTGCCAGCAGTCCAGACCGGGGAAGGAACACTGAAGCTTTCTTT; cdr3_aa: CASSPDRGRNTEAFF
d_call: .; j_call: TRBJ2-6; clone_size: many; v_call: TRBV2; cdr3_nt: TGTGCCAGCAGTAGTCAAGGGACTGGGGCCAACGTCCTGACTTTC; cdr3_aa: CASSSQGTGANVLTF